The next 8 T cell receptor beta chains were all read from a single sample in a study of Ad26.COV2.S vaccination and SARS-CoV-2 variants. Sequencing used immunoSEQ multiplex PCR; TCRdb keeps in-frame clones, though not all of them. The sample holds hundreds of thousands of clones, about nine tenths seen once. The treatment was: some 20 received Ad26.COV2.S at low or high dose, single or two shots; about five received placebo; per-sample allocation not given. Each sample was drawn 63 days after the first injection (of vaccine or placebo). The specimen comprised peripheral blood, sampled in a trial of Ad26.COV2.S vaccine versus placebo. The receptors come from a person aged 18-60 years who received the Ad26.COV2.S COVID-19 vaccine or a placebo.

V gene TRBV7-8 combines with J gene TRBJ2-3, with 8 bases matching TRBD2. The CDR3 sequence is 19 residues long. Germline lookup yields CDR1 SGHVS and CDR2 FQNEAQ. V lost 5 bases, J lost 0 bases, and 16 bases stayed unmatched. This CDR3 is CASSPQPSLAVSSTDTQYF. CDR3 in DNA: TGTGCCAGCAGCCCTCAACCTTCACTAGCGGTATCTAGCACAGATACGCAGTATTTT.

The V call is TRBV18, the J call TRBJ2-5; 7 bases fit TRBD2. The germline V gene has CDR1 KGHSH and CDR2 LQKENI. This CDR3 has 13 amino acids. J gave up 4 bases and V 2 bases, and 1 base lay outside the gene matches. The CDR3: CASSPTSAETQYF. Written as DNA, the CDR3 is TGTGCCAGCTCACCAACTAGCGCAGAGACCCAGTACTTC.

The sample holds a few counts of this clone. The chain is built from TRBV7-8 and TRBJ1-5; TRBD1 might be the D (5 bases). There are 18 residues in the CDR3. CDR1 and CDR2 from the germline V gene are SGHVS and FQNEAQ. V was pared by 4 bases and J by 0 bases, with 19 bases between. DNA for the CDR3: TGTGCCAGCAGCTCAGCGTGGGCAGGGCTTGATAGCAATCAGCCCCAGCATTTT. It is translated as CASSSAWAGLDSNQPQHF.

The V gene is TRBV28, the J gene TRBJ2-1; no reliable D call. The V and J ends lost 6 bases and 6 bases respectively, with 6 bases between them. The germline V gene has CDR1 MDHEN and CDR2 SYDVKM. This CDR3 is 11 amino acids long. The CDR3: CASSESNEQFF. The CDR3 coding sequence is TGTGCCAGCAGCGAGAGCAATGAGCAGTTCTTC. Using reference TRBV28 and TRBJ2-1 for the parts outside the CDR3, the full variable domain is DVKVTQSSRYLVKRTGEKVFLECVQDMDHENMFWYRQDPGLGLRLIYFSYDVKMKEKGDIPEGYSVSREKKERFSLILESASTNQTSMYLCASSESNEQFFGPGTRLTVL.

This chain joins TRBV7-9 and TRBJ2-7; D gene unclear. V gave up 4 bases and J gave up 4 bases, with 11 bases separating them. Germline loops: CDR1 SEHNR, CDR2 FQNEAQ (reference sequence). The CDR3 runs 13 residues. CDR3 in DNA: TGTGCCAGCAGCTCTCTCCCCCGTTACGAGCAGTACTTC. Translation: CASSSLPRYEQYF.

J is TRBJ1-1 and V is TRBV9; D remains ambiguous. V gave up 4 bases and J gave up 1 base, with 11 bases separating them. The germline CDR1 and CDR2 sequences are SGDLS and YYNGEE. The length of the CDR3 is 14 residues. The DNA of the CDR3 is TGTGCCAGCAGCACCAGACCCGGGAACACTGAAGCTTTCTTT. Translating it yields CASSTRPGNTEAFF.

The genes are TRBV7-6 and TRBJ2-3; 16 bases match TRBD2. CDR1 is SGHVS and CDR2 is FNYEAQ in the germline V gene. V shed 0 bases and J 5 bases; nucleotides not matched to a gene: 2. The CDR3 contains 17 residues. DNA of the CDR3: TGTGCCAGCAGCTTAGCGGGACTAGCGGGGGGGCGAGATACGCAGTATTTT. It encodes CASSLAGLAGGRDTQYF.

The sample holds one count of this clone. The CDR3 sequence: CATSDSGTRTDTQYF. Written as DNA, the CDR3 is TGTGCCACCAGTGATTCAGGGACCCGCACAGATACGCAGTATTTT. V is TRBV24-1 and J is TRBJ2-3, with D perhaps given as TRBD1 or TRBD2 (5 bases each). V dropped 2 bases and J dropped 1 base, with 9 bases sitting between them. Germline-derived CDR1 and CDR2 are KGHDR and SFDVKD. The CDR3 runs 15 residues.